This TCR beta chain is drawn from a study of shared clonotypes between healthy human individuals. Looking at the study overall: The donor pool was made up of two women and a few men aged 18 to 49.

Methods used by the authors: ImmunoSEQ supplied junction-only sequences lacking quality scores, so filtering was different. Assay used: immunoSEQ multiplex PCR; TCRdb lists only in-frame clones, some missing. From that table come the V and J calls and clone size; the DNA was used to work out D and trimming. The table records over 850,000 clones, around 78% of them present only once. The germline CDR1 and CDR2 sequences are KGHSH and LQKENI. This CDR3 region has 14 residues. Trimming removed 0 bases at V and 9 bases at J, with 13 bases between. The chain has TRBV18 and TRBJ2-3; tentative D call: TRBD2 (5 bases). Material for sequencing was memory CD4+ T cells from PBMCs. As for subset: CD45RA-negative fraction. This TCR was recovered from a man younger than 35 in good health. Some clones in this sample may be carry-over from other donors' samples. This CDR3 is CASSPPFGSFTQYF. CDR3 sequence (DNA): TGTGCCAGCTCACCACCCTTTGGGAGTTTCACGCAGTATTTT.